These T cell receptor beta chains were read from a single sample in a study of blood T cell repertoires in COVID-19. Produced via immunoSEQ multiplex PCR; TCRdb's table is partial and in-frame only. This repertoire shows about 310,000 clones, approximately 88% found once; its top ten account for approximately 9%. Sequenced sample: PBMCs or T cells enriched from blood (not recorded which). The receptor set was obtained from a woman aged 18-35 years who had recovered from COVID-19. CDR3s include the opening cysteine and the closing phenylalanine or tryptophan. Each record gives: clone size, V gene, D gene, J gene, CDR3 protein, CDR3 DNA. A D gene is named only where the DNA matches it firmly. Expanded clones get a size class; other rows say once, few or many, or leave the size out.

>-|TRBV6-5|-|TRBJ1-2
CASSFMTGDDGYTF
TGTGCCAGCAGTTTCATGACAGGCGATGATGGCTACACCTTC
>few|TRBV30|-|TRBJ1-5
CAWSGTDNQPQHF
TGTGCCTGGAGTGGGACAGACAATCAGCCCCAGCATTTT
>-|TRBV18|TRBD2|TRBJ2-7
CASSPPGSGGIYEQYF
TGTGCCAGCTCACCACCGGGGAGCGGGGGGATCTACGAGCAGTACTTC
>-|TRBV20-1|-|TRBJ2-4
CSASSVAKNIQYF
TGCAGTGCTAGTTCCGTAGCCAAAAACATTCAGTACTTC
>few|TRBV4-3|TRBD2|TRBJ2-3
CASSQDRAGGSTDTQYF
TGCGCCAGCAGCCAAGATAGGGCGGGGGGAAGCACAGATACGCAGTATTTT
>-|TRBV9|TRBD1|TRBJ1-1
CASSEEGQWKNTEAFF
TGTGCCAGCAGCGAGGAGGGACAGTGGAAGAACACTGAAGCTTTCTTT
>-|TRBV27|TRBD1|TRBJ2-7
CASSMDRDHEQYF
TGTGCCAGCAGCATGGACAGGGACCACGAGCAGTACTTC
>-|TRBV11-2|TRBD1|TRBJ2-1
CASSAGTVGEQFF
TGTGCCAGCAGCGCCGGGACAGTCGGTGAGCAGTTCTTC
>-|TRBV5-6|TRBD1|TRBJ2-7
CASSVGQGLSYEQYF
TGTGCCAGCAGCGTCGGACAGGGCCTCTCCTACGAGCAGTACTTC
>-|TRBV6-5|-|TRBJ1-2
CASFTGRSTYGYTF
TGTGCCAGCTTTACAGGCCGGAGCACTTATGGCTACACCTTC
>-|TRBV7-2|-|TRBJ2-3
CASSQDWISADTQYF
TGTGCCAGCAGCCAAGACTGGATCAGCGCAGATACGCAGTATTTT
>-|TRBV10-3|TRBD1|TRBJ1-3
CATRGQLSGNTIYF
TGTGCCACCAGGGGACAGCTCTCTGGAAACACCATATATTTT
>-|TRBV28|-|TRBJ2-7
CASSLWPHEQYF
TGTGCCAGCAGTTTGTGGCCACACGAGCAGTACTTC
>-|TRBV7-9|TRBD1|TRBJ2-3
CASSITGVTDTQYF
TGTGCCAGCAGCATCACAGGGGTCACAGATACGCAGTATTTT
>few|TRBV5-1|-|TRBJ1-2
CASSLARGSNYGYTF
TGCGCCAGCAGCTTGGCCCGGGGGTCTAACTATGGCTACACCTTC
>-|TRBV5-4|-|TRBJ2-7
CASSFSGLTYEQYF
TGTGCCAGCAGCTTTAGCGGCCTGACCTACGAGCAGTACTTC
>-|TRBV6-5|TRBD1|TRBJ2-5
CASSLQGAQETQYF
TGTGCCAGCAGCCTACAGGGGGCCCAAGAGACCCAGTACTTC
>-|TRBV5-1|TRBD1|TRBJ2-7
CASSTDRENDEQYF
TGCGCCAGCAGCACTGACAGGGAAAATGACGAGCAGTACTTC
>few|TRBV25-1|TRBD1|TRBJ1-1
CASSESGTGGQAFF
TGTGCCAGCAGTGAATCCGGGACAGGGGGCCAAGCTTTCTTT
>many|TRBV6-4|-|TRBJ1-2
CASSDGEDSNYGYTF
TGTGCCAGCAGTGACGGTGAAGACTCGAACTATGGCTACACCTTC
>-|TRBV12-5|TRBD2|TRBJ2-1
CASGLVPGGGFNEQFF
TGTGCTAGTGGTTTGGTACCGGGGGGAGGGTTCAATGAGCAGTTCTTC
>-|TRBV10-3|-|TRBJ2-5
CAISGRDRQETQYF
TGTGCCATCAGTGGGCGGGACAGACAAGAGACCCAGTACTTC
>-|TRBV7-3|-|TRBJ2-1
CASSHRRKPNNEQFF
TGTGCCAGCAGCCACAGAAGAAAACCAAACAATGAGCAGTTCTTC
>-|TRBV27|TRBD1|TRBJ1-1
CASSPPTGGKTEAFF
TGTGCCAGCAGTCCCCCGACAGGGGGCAAAACTGAAGCTTTCTTT
>many|TRBV7-2|TRBD2|TRBJ2-5
CASSSSTSGVKETQYF
TGTGCCAGCAGCTCGTCCACTAGCGGGGTCAAAGAGACCCAGTACTTC
>-|TRBV14|TRBD1|TRBJ1-2
CASSQLWGQGGYTF
TGTGCCAGCAGCCAACTCTGGGGACAGGGGGGCTACACCTTC
>-|TRBV28|TRBD2|TRBJ2-4
CASSFPRFGTSGNIQYF
TGTGCCAGCAGTTTTCCGCGCTTTGGGACTAGCGGGAACATTCAGTACTTC
>-|TRBV6-2/TRBV6-3|TRBD1|TRBJ1-5
CASSPTGGFHQPQHF
TGTGCCAGCAGCCCGACAGGGGGCTTCCATCAGCCCCAGCATTTT
>-|TRBV5-4|-|TRBJ1-2
CASSLLQGGDGYTF
TGTGCCAGCAGCTTGTTACAGGGTGGGGATGGCTACACCTTC
>-|TRBV24-1|TRBD1|TRBJ1-5
CATSDEGTGANNQPQHF
TGTGCCACCAGTGATGAGGGGACAGGGGCGAACAATCAGCCCCAGCATTTT
>-|TRBV5-4|TRBD1|TRBJ2-7
CASSFPGQGESEQYF
TGTGCCAGCAGCTTTCCGGGACAGGGGGAATCGGAGCAGTACTTC
>-|TRBV7-9|TRBD2|TRBJ2-1
CASSPALTSGRAFNEQFF
TGTGCCAGCAGCCCTGCCTTGACTAGCGGGAGGGCCTTTAATGAGCAGTTCTTC
>-|TRBV19|TRBD1|TRBJ1-2
CASSMGQGGYTF
TGTGCCAGTAGTATGGGACAGGGTGGCTACACCTTC
>-|TRBV5-1|TRBD1|TRBJ1-1
CASSWDRGVMSTEAFF
TGCGCCAGCAGCTGGGACAGGGGAGTAATGTCCACTGAAGCTTTCTTT
>-|TRBV7-6|TRBD1|TRBJ1-1
CASSQKKPGTVNTEAFF
TGTGCCAGCAGCCAGAAGAAGCCCGGGACAGTGAACACTGAAGCTTTCTTT
>-|TRBV5-1|-|TRBJ2-5
CASSWDSQETQYF
TGCGCCAGCAGCTGGGACTCCCAAGAGACCCAGTACTTC
>-|TRBV28|-|TRBJ2-5
CASSFRWTQYF
TGTGCCAGCAGTTTCCGTTGGACCCAGTACTTC
>-|TRBV4-3|TRBD2|TRBJ2-2
CASSQGGTSGRGTGELFF
TGCGCCAGCAGCCAAGGGGGGACTAGCGGGAGGGGTACCGGGGAGCTGTTTTTT
>-|TRBV12-3/TRBV12-4|TRBD1|TRBJ1-5
CASSQDRGQAQHF
TGTGCCAGCAGCCAGGACAGGGGGCAGGCCCAGCATTTT
>-|TRBV14|-|TRBJ1-2
CASSQDLTPRYGYTF
TGTGCCAGCAGCCAAGATTTAACCCCTAGGTATGGCTACACCTTC